This TCR beta chain was identified during a study of control samples from healthy donors and cancer patients. This CDR3 region has 18 residues. Trimming removed 4 bases at V and 0 bases at J, with 19 bases between. The germline CDR1 and CDR2 sequences are KGHSH and LQKENI. Data came from immunoSEQ multiplex PCR; TCRdb stores just in-frame clones and leaves some out. The table has under 70,000 clones, about nine tenths seen once; the top ten hold roughly 1.2%. The sequencing input was PBMCs. The receptor comes from a woman aged 45-59 years with colorectal cancer. V gene TRBV18 combines with J gene TRBJ1-5; no definite D call. This CDR3 reads CASSLTTLGPASNQPQHF. The CDR3 coding sequence is TGTGCCAGCTCACTCACGACACTCGGACCGGCTAGCAATCAGCCCCAGCATTTT.